The source of this T cell receptor (beta chain) is a study of blood T cell repertoires in COVID-19. Enrolled through a virtual design, the participants were between 18 and 89 years of age and came from fewer than 30 US areas. The ends were cut back, 0 bases at V and 4 bases at J, with 12 bases in the middle. This CDR3 has 15 residues. Germline CDR1 KGHSH, CDR2 LQKENI. Profiling relied on immunoSEQ multiplex PCR, and the TCRdb table lists in-frame clones only, not all of them. The sample contains about 280,000 clones, 85% to 90% of which appear only once. The chain has TRBV18 and TRBJ2-5; weak D call: TRBD2 (6 bases). Specimen: PBMCs or T cells enriched from blood (not recorded which). The receptor was isolated from a woman aged 18 to 35 with acute COVID-19. CDR3 sequence reads: CASSPPGGGGETQYF. The CDR3 DNA sequence: TGTGCCAGCTCACCACCGGGAGGCGGTGGAGAGACCCAGTACTTC.